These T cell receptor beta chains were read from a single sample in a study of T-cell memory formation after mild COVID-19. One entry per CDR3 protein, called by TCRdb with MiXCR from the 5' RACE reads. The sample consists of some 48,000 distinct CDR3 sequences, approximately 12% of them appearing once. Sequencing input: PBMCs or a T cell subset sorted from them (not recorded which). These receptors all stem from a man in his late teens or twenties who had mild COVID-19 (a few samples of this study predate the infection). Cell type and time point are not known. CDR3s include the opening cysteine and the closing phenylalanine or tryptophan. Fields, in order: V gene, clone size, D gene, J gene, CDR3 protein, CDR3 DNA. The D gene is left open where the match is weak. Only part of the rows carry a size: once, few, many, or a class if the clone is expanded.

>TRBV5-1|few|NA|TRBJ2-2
CASSGALVDGELFF
TGCGCCAGCAGCGGAGCGTTGGTGGACGGGGAGCTGTTTTTT
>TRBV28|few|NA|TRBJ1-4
CASSGLREKLFF
TGTGCCAGCTCGGGACTTCGTGAAAAACTGTTTTTT
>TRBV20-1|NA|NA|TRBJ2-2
CSARDYEDTGELFF
TGCAGTGCTAGAGATTACGAGGACACCGGGGAGCTGTTTTTT
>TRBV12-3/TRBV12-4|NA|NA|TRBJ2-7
CASRPYGSSYEQYF
TGTGCCAGCAGACCGTACGGCAGCTCCTACGAGCAGTACTTC
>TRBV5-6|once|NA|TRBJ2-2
CASSWPGGTGELFF
TGTGCCAGCAGCTGGCCTGGGGGTACGGGGGAGCTGTTTTTT
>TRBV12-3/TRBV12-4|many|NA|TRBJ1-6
CASSLRDPRDSPLHF
TGTGCCAGCAGCCTTCGGGACCCTAGGGACTCACCCCTCCACTTT
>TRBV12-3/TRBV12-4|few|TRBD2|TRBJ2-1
CASSLLAGGNEQFF
TGTGCCAGCAGTTTACTCGCGGGGGGTAATGAGCAGTTCTTC
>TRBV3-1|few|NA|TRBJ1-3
CASSQRPISGNTIYF
TGTGCCAGCAGCCAACGACCCATCTCTGGAAACACCATATATTTT
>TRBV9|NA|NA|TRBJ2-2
CASSVEGSGELFF
TGTGCCAGCAGCGTAGAGGGGTCCGGGGAGCTGTTTTTT
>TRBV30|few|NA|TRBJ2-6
CAWSMSSGANVLTF
TGTGCCTGGTCCATGAGCTCTGGGGCCAACGTCCTGACTTTC
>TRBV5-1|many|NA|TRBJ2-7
CASSLGGGRYEQYF
TGCGCCAGCAGCTTGGGAGGCGGACGCTACGAGCAGTACTTC
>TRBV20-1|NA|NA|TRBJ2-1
CSALMHEQFF
TGCAGTGCTCTCATGCATGAGCAGTTCTTC
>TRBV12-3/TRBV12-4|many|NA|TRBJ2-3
CASSYVAAGVTQYF
TGTGCCAGCAGTTACGTTGCAGCCGGAGTTACGCAGTATTTT
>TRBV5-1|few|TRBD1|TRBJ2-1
CASSLEGTGYNEQFF
TGCGCCAGCAGCTTGGAGGGGACAGGGTACAATGAGCAGTTCTTC
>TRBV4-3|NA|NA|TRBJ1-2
CASSQDYMVYGYTF
TGCGCCAGCAGCCAAGATTACATGGTTTATGGCTACACCTTC
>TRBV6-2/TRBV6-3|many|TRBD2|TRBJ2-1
CASRRAGGSHEQFF
TGTGCCAGCAGACGAGCGGGGGGTAGCCATGAGCAGTTCTTC
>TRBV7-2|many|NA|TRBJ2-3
CASFQGGNSPADTQYF
TGTGCCAGCTTTCAGGGGGGAAACTCGCCGGCAGATACGCAGTATTTT
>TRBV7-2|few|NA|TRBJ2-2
CASSPSTTGELFF
TGTGCCAGCAGCCCGTCGACCACCGGGGAGCTGTTTTTT
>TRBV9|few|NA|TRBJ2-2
CASSSSPIGELFF
TGTGCCAGCAGCTCCTCACCCATTGGGGAGCTGTTTTTT
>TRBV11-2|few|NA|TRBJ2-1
CASSTHNEQFF
TGTGCCAGCAGCACCCACAATGAGCAGTTCTTC
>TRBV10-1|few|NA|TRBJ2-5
CASSDVEGGGETQYF
TGCGCCAGCAGTGACGTAGAGGGCGGAGGAGAGACCCAGTACTTC
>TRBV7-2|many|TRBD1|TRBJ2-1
CASSLTGLTEQFF
TGTGCCAGCAGCCTGACAGGGCTCACTGAGCAGTTCTTC
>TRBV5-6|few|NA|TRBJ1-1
CASSSLGWAVNTEAFF
TGTGCCAGCAGCTCCCTCGGGTGGGCCGTGAACACTGAAGCTTTCTTT
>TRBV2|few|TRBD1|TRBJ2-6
CASTPGQGHSGANVLTF
TGTGCCAGCACTCCGGGACAGGGACACTCTGGGGCCAACGTCCTGACTTTC
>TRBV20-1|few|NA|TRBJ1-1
CSAYDRHTEAFF
TGCAGTGCTTACGACAGGCACACTGAAGCTTTCTTT
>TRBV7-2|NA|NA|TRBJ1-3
CASSLVGSGNTIYF
TGTGCCAGCAGCTTAGTGGGTTCTGGAAACACCATATATTTT
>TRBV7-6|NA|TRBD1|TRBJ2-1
CASSPPEWDRVSNEQFF
TGTGCCAGCAGCCCCCCTGAATGGGACAGGGTATCCAATGAGCAGTTCTTC
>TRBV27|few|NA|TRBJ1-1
CASRRLEGNTEAFF
TGTGCCAGCAGAAGGCTCGAGGGGAACACTGAAGCTTTCTTT
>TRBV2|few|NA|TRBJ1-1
CASSTQPNTEAFF
TGTGCCAGCAGTACACAGCCGAACACTGAAGCTTTCTTT
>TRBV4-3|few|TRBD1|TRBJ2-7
CASSQDRTGGWYEQYF
TGCGCCAGCAGCCAAGATCGCACAGGGGGCTGGTACGAGCAGTACTTC
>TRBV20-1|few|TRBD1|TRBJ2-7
CSARLQGARGEQYF
TGCAGTGCTAGATTACAGGGGGCCCGGGGCGAGCAGTACTTC
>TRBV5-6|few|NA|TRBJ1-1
CASSFLGGGEAFF
TGTGCCAGCAGCTTTCTCGGGGGCGGAGAAGCTTTCTTT
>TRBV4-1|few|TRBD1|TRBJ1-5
CASSQEAPRQGSQPQHF
TGCGCCAGCAGCCAAGAAGCCCCTCGACAGGGAAGTCAGCCCCAGCATTTT
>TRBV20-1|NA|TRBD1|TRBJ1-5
CSARGTGGQPQHF
TGCAGTGCTAGAGGGACAGGGGGCCAGCCCCAGCATTTT
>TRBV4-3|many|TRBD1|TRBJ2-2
CASSQEQGAAGELFF
TGCGCCAGCAGCCAGGAACAGGGGGCCGCCGGGGAGCTGTTTTTT
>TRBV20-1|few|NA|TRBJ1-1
CSAKTGFGAFF
TGCAGTGCTAAAACAGGGTTCGGAGCTTTCTTT
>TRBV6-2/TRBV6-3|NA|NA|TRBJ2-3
CASSYRAKGSGTDTQYF
TGTGCCAGCAGTTACAGGGCAAAGGGAAGCGGAACAGATACGCAGTATTTT
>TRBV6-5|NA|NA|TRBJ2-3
CASAKRPLTDTQYF
TGTGCCAGCGCCAAACGTCCCCTCACAGATACGCAGTATTTT
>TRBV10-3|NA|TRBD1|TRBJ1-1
CAISESGTGGNTEAFF
TGTGCCATCAGTGAGTCTGGGACAGGGGGCAACACTGAAGCTTTCTTT
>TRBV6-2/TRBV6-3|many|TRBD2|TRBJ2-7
CASSYRAAGGYYEQYF
TGTGCCAGCAGTTACCGTGCAGCGGGGGGCTACTACGAGCAGTACTTC
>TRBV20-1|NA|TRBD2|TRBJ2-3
CSARASGVQADTQYF
TGCAGTGCTAGGGCTAGCGGGGTTCAAGCAGATACGCAGTATTTT
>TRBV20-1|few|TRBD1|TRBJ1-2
CSAIRTTGGNYGYTF
TGCAGTGCCATTCGGACAACAGGGGGGAACTATGGCTACACCTTC
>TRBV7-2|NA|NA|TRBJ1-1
CASSLVGPFSFF
TGTGCCAGCAGCTTAGTCGGGCCTTTTTCTTTCTTT
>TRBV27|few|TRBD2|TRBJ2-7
CASSSVAGTYEQYF
TGTGCCAGCAGCTCAGTAGCGGGTACCTACGAGCAGTACTTC
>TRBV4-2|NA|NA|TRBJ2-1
CASSQEGSSYNEQFF
TGTGCCAGCAGCCAAGAGGGGAGCTCCTACAATGAGCAGTTCTTC
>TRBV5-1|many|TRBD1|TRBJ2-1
CASSVGQLKGEQFF
TGCGCCAGCAGCGTGGGACAGCTCAAAGGTGAGCAGTTCTTC
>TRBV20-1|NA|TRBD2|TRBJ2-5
CSARGEPFTSGRSETQYF
TGCAGTGCTAGAGGAGAGCCCTTTACTAGCGGGAGAAGTGAGACCCAGTACTTC
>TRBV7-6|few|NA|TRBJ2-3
CASSLAVEDTQYF
TGTGCCAGCAGCTTAGCAGTGGAGGATACGCAGTATTTT
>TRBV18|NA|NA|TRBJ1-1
CASKELNTEAFF
TGTGCCAGTAAGGAGCTGAACACTGAAGCTTTCTTT
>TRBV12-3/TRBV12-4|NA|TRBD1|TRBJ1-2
CASSQQGGFYGYTF
TGTGCCAGCAGTCAACAGGGGGGCTTCTATGGCTACACCTTC
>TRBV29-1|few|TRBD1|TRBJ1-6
CSVQLETGSSPLHF
TGCAGCGTTCAGCTGGAGACAGGGTCTTCACCCCTCCACTTT
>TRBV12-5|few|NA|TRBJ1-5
CASGLSLSSYSNQPQHF
TGTGCTAGTGGTTTGTCCCTATCGTCCTATAGCAATCAGCCCCAGCATTTT
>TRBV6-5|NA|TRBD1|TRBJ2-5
CASSRDRGPRQETQYF
TGTGCCAGCAGCCGGGACAGGGGGCCTCGGCAAGAGACCCAGTACTTC